A selection of T cell receptor beta chains follows, all from one sample in a study of response to subunit inactivated influenza vaccine. MiXCR was run by TCRdb on the RT-PCR reads, yielding one entry per CDR3 protein. The sample consists of hundreds of thousands of distinct CDR3 sequences, approximately 14% of them appearing once. Sequenced here: PBMCs from blood, sampled 12 days after vaccination. Source of these receptors: a man aged 45-65 years who received an inactivated influenza vaccine. Each CDR3 is given with its conserved first and last residue. The listing skips clone size in some rows; elsewhere it reads once, few, many or a size class.

abundance,v_gene,CDR3aa
few,TRBV4-1,CASSQGFGGNYQETQYF
few,TRBV28,CASSLINTGLAGGRTYEQYF
few,TRBV20-1,CSARRPQGGTQYF
few,TRBV20-1,CSAIMWNSGANVLTF
.,TRBV7-9,CASSFLLVNTGELFF
.,TRBV3-1,CASSQRGQVYGYTF
many,TRBV5-1,CASRPLGGSDTGELFF
few,TRBV29-1,CSVDPQGGHEQFF
.,TRBV7-9,CASIDGGRAYNEQFF
many,TRBV7-9,CASSLDRTSRSF
.,TRBV24-1,CATRDRGAVDTQYF
few,TRBV12-3/TRBV12-4,CASRRQETGELFF
few,TRBV20-1,CSAHPGTKDEQYF
.,TRBV2,CASSLLSDRDYTDTQYF
.,TRBV13,CASSFGGKPDTQYF
.,TRBV12-3/TRBV12-4,CASRPTGESSYNEQFF
many,TRBV5-1,CASSLEAGRPEAFF
once,TRBV7-9,CASSGPGTSEEQYF
.,TRBV30,CAWSGLATDTQYF
.,TRBV11-1,CASSKRQSAYEQYF
.,TRBV5-6,CASSLASTGTQYF
few,TRBV7-9,CASSRGTGVLETQYF
few,TRBV24-1,CATSRHNEQFF
.,TRBV7-2,CASSLPFRGEQFF
few,TRBV15,CATSSLQSSYEQYF
few,TRBV20-1,CSARWGLAATGELFF
.,TRBV24-1,CATSDPGLAGGNEKSYNEQFF
many,TRBV15,CATSRSPGAYGASSYNEQFF
few,TRBV28,CASGSDRPNYGYTF
many,TRBV7-2,CASSFRGEQFF
many,TRBV29-1,CSVGTTGVQETQYF
.,TRBV25-1,CASSENPGTGFFNEQFF
few,TRBV7-9,CASSLRADPREVDTQYF
.,TRBV7-2,CASSEGPGSEAFF
.,TRBV6-2/TRBV6-3,CASDRPGQGGEQYF
.,TRBV28,CASSDRGQNTEAFF
.,TRBV9,CASSVMGGSSYNEQFF
few,TRBV29-1,CSVREGAADTQYF
few,TRBV6-2/TRBV6-3,CASSYGYYEQYF
.,TRBV10-3,CAISAQGSGNTEAFF
few,TRBV5-1,CASSFQWYNSPLHF
few,TRBV30,CAWSLNTEAFF
.,TRBV5-1,CASRYDRDYGYTF
few,TRBV7-2,CASSLGWAGLFYGYTF
.,TRBV5-1,CASSLAADTGELFF
few,TRBV12-3/TRBV12-4,CASSFATGAASPLHF
.,TRBV10-3,CAISAGLATDNEQFF
.,TRBV3-1,CASSAQGSGVYEQYF
.,TRBV28,CASKAAPGGYEQYF
.,TRBV27,CASSLRQGVAGELFF
few,TRBV18,CASFGLAGNEQFF
.,TRBV12-3/TRBV12-4,CASSLGSGSGGGYTF
.,TRBV7-9,CASKVGVGPLHF
few,TRBV5-6,CASSTGLGANVLTF
few,TRBV6-1,CASSEGLGQTQYF
.,TRBV6-1,CASTNDRYNEQFF
.,TRBV7-6,CASSFRDPGAGELFF